This T cell receptor (beta chain) was profiled in a study of blood T cell repertoires in COVID-19. Using immunoSEQ multiplex PCR, the repertoire was profiled, and TCRdb retains in-frame clones only, with some absent. The sample holds about 140,000 clones, roughly 79% seen once. V gave up 4 bases and J gave up 6 bases; unmatched junction bases: 6. Germline V gene lookup returns CDR1 SNHLY and CDR2 FYNNEI. The CDR3 totals 13 residues. This receptor was obtained from a woman aged 55-70 years with acute or convalescent COVID-19. The rearrangement joins TRBV2 to TRBJ2-7; TRBD1 matches at 7 bases. The sequenced sample was peripheral blood. For the CDR3, the DNA is TGTGCCAGCAGTGGGGACAGTTCCCGCGAGCAGTACTTC. Amino acids: CASSGDSSREQYF. The full variable domain, in which reference TRBV2 and TRBJ2-7 provide the parts outside the CDR3, is EPEVTQTPSHQVTQMGQEVILRCVPISNHLYFYWYRQILGQKVEFLVSFYNNEISEKSEIFDDQFSVERPDGSNFTLKIRSTKLEDSAMYFCASSGDSSREQYFGPGTRLTVT.